This TCR beta chain was sequenced during a study of human T cells and chemical hapten exposure. Indicated time point: pre-sensitization, week 0. Treatment meaning: therapeutic diphenylcyclopropenone sensitization with weekly scalp DPC. Germline CDR1 is MNHEY and CDR2 is SVGEGT. This CDR3 contains 14 residues. V was shortened by 8 bases and J by 4 bases, with 15 bases between the two germline ends. TCRdb re-derived calls from the RACE reads in MiXCR, one entry per CDR3 protein. The table includes 40,000 to 50,000 distinct CDR3 sequences, around 12% detected once. The chain employs TRBV6-2 or TRBV6-3 and TRBJ2-1, with D perhaps being TRBD1 or TRBD2 (5 bases each). This receptor was taken from a woman aged 25-40 years with alopecia areata. Some clones in this sample may be carry-over from other donors' samples. The sequencing here drew on whole blood, taken in connection with sensitization to the hapten diphenylcyclopropenone (DPC). CDR3 residues: CASVNRDPYNEQFF. As DNA, the CDR3 is TGTGCCAGCGTTAACCGGGACCCTTACAATGAGCAGTTCTTC.